The 31 T cell receptor beta chains given below trace back to one sample, sequenced in a study of blood T cells in healthy people across ages. Through a sample-barcoded 5' primer and a J-beta primer mix, a second PCR was run for roughly 7 to 11 cycles. TCRdb reprocessed the 5' RACE reads via MiXCR and lists one record per CDR3 protein. The sample includes about a million distinct CDR3 sequences, 30% to 40% of them seen just once. The sequencing sample was made of blood. The source is a man aged 18 to 29 in good health.

The J gene is TRBJ1-4, the V gene TRBV6-5; D gene uncertain. The CDR3 runs 17 residues. Trimming pared 0 bases from V and 10 bases from J, leaving 21 bases between. Per germline, CDR1 MNHEY and CDR2 SVGAGI. The CDR3 spells CASSYSGRTVGRGKLFF. The CDR3 DNA reads as TGTGCCAGCAGTTACTCCGGACGTACGGTTGGTCGGGGAAAACTGTTTTTT.

The genes are TRBV20-1 and TRBJ1-5, with D maybe TRBD1 (5 bases). Trimming left V 3 bases short and J 0 bases short, with 18 bases between. The CDR3 extends over 17 amino acids. The germline CDR1 and CDR2 sequences are DFQATT and SNEGSKA (reference sequence). The CDR3, as DNA: TGCAGTGCTAGGGGCACACAGGTCTCCTATAGCAATCAGCCCCAGCATTTT. Its protein product is CSARGTQVSYSNQPQHF.

This clonotype was seen a handful of times. The CDR3 DNA reads TGTGCCAGCAGCCGAGAGACAGGAGGGAGGGAGACCCAGTACTTC. Protein: CASSRETGGRETQYF. The gene calls are TRBV12-3 or TRBV12-4 and TRBJ2-5; either TRBD1 or TRBD2 may supply D (6 bases each). The V end was cut by 6 bases, the J end by 5 bases, with 19 bases between. This CDR3 is 15 amino acids long.

The genes are TRBV5-1 and TRBJ1-1, with D unclear. V lost 0 bases, J lost 3 bases, and 12 bases lay in between. The CDR3 runs 15 residues. The germline CDR1 and CDR2 sequences are SGHRS and YFSETQ. The CDR3 loop is CASSLAGLKDTEAFF. In DNA form, the CDR3 reads TGCGCCAGCAGCTTGGCGGGCCTAAAGGACACTGAAGCTTTCTTT.

About this clonotype itself: This may be a read error: a much more frequent sequence differs by one nucleotide. The genes are TRBV29-1 and TRBJ2-3, with 7 bases lining up with TRBD1. Trimming cost V 3 bases and J 2 bases; bases outside gene matches: 5. The CDR3 loop spans 14 amino acids. CDR1 and CDR2 (germline): SQVTM, ANQGSEA. CDR3 nucleotide sequence: TGCAGCGTTGAGGTACAGGGGAACACAGATACGCAGTATTTT. The encoded protein is CSVEVQGNTDTQYF.

This clonotype has a handful of counts. In DNA, the CDR3 is TGTGCCAGCAGTGTAGAGGGCTATAGCCTTACTAACTATGGCTACACCTTC. Protein product: CASSVEGYSLTNYGYTF. The genes are TRBV12-3 or TRBV12-4 and TRBJ1-2; no reliable D call. This CDR3 contains 17 residues. Deletions cut 5 bases from V and 0 bases from J, with 19 bases between.

This clonotype was counted a few times. The chain carries TRBV7-2 and TRBJ2-3; 7 positions agree with TRBD2. Germline-derived CDR1 and CDR2 are SGHTA and FQGNSA. V lost 6 bases to trimming and J lost 4 bases; unmatched junction nucleotides: 7. This CDR3 has 14 amino acids. CDR3 DNA sequence: TGTGCCAGCAGTTCGGCGGGACTACCAGATACGCAGTATTTT. Translating gives CASSSAGLPDTQYF.

This clonotype was counted only a few times. This sequence joins TRBV5-1 and TRBJ2-7, with D possibly TRBD2 on 6 matching bases. Trimming removed 4 bases at V and 7 bases at J, with 21 bases between. From germline, CDR1 is SGHRS and CDR2 YFSETQ. The CDR3 loop spans 15 amino acids. The CDR3 DNA reads as TGCGCCAGCAGCGCATCCGGGACTCGAACTAATGAGCAGTACTTC. This codes for CASSASGTRTNEQYF.

The rearrangement links TRBV18 to TRBJ1-2, with a weak D call TRBD1 (5 bases). This CDR3 contains 15 residues. Looked up from germline, CDR1 is KGHSH and CDR2 is LQKENI. The V end lost 0 bases, the J end lost 8 bases, and 16 bases lay between the germline ends. The CDR3 loop is CASSPPSRQTGGYTF. CDR3 DNA sequence: TGTGCCAGCTCACCACCGAGTAGACAGACCGGAGGCTACACCTTC.

This chain connects TRBV6-2 or TRBV6-3 to TRBJ2-1; 12 nucleotides align to TRBD2. Germline CDR1 MNHEY, CDR2 SVGEGT. CDR3 size: 15 residues. Trimming cost V 6 bases and J 8 bases; bases outside gene matches: 8. The chain's CDR3 is CASSPTSGGGHEQFF. The CDR3 DNA is TGTGCCAGCAGCCCGACTAGCGGGGGAGGCCATGAGCAGTTCTTC.

This chain uses TRBV3-1 with TRBJ2-1, with 10 nucleotides matching TRBD2. CDR1 is LGHDT, CDR2 YNNKEL, per germline (reference sequence). The CDR3 sequence is 16 residues long. J lost 7 bases, V lost 4 bases, and 10 bases had no gene match. The CDR3 sequence: CASSRLLAGAANEQFF. CDR3 DNA: TGTGCCAGCAGCCGTCTTCTAGCGGGGGCCGCAAATGAGCAGTTCTTC.

V gene TRBV12-3 or TRBV12-4 combines with J gene TRBJ2-5; 7 bases agree with TRBD1. J was trimmed by 11 bases and V by 6 bases; bases with no gene match: 9. This CDR3 has 12 residues. CDR3: CASSPDRDRQYF. CDR3 sequence (DNA): TGTGCCAGCAGCCCCGACAGGGATAGGCAGTACTTC.

The rearrangement joins TRBV7-9 to TRBJ1-5; 7 bases match TRBD1. Germline V gene sequence: CDR1 SEHNR, CDR2 FQNEAQ (reference sequence). The CDR3 is 15 amino acids. Trimming cost V 6 bases and J 2 bases; bases outside gene matches: 7. The CDR3 region is CASSFTGVGNQPQHF. CDR3 sequence (DNA): TGTGCCAGCAGTTTTACAGGGGTAGGCAATCAGCCCCAGCATTTT.

This clonotype was detected a few times. This chain links TRBV12-3 or TRBV12-4 with TRBJ2-4; 9 bases map to TRBD1. CDR3 length equals 16 residues. V was clipped by 1 base and J by 3 bases; unmatched bases: 4. The CDR3: CASSLGGTGFKNIQYF. CDR3 bases: TGTGCCAGCAGTTTAGGGGGGACAGGGTTCAAAAACATTCAGTACTTC.

The chain employs TRBV12-5 and TRBJ1-2; D may be TRBD1 (6 bases). Trimming shortened V by 5 bases and J by 0 bases, and 13 bases separated the two germline ends. This CDR3 spans 15 amino acids. Germline V lookup: CDR1 LGHNT, CDR2 FRNRAP. The CDR3 here is CASGPSGATNYGYTF. Written as DNA, the CDR3 is TGTGCTAGTGGTCCGTCGGGGGCGACTAACTATGGCTACACCTTC.

V is TRBV20-1 and J is TRBJ1-4; no reliable D call. The germline gives CDR1 DFQATT, CDR2 SNEGSKA (reference sequence). Trimming cost V 4 bases and J 1 base, with 13 bases left between them. The CDR3 is made up of 15 amino acids. The CDR3 here is CSANSLELTNEKLFF. CDR3 bases: TGCAGTGCTAACAGTCTGGAGCTAACTAATGAAAAACTGTTTTTT.

The chain couples TRBV6-5 to TRBJ1-4, with D hard to call. The CDR3 totals 12 residues. Deletions cut 2 bases from V and 11 bases from J, with 9 bases between. Germline CDR1 MNHEY, CDR2 SVGAGI. The CDR3 nucleotides are TGTGCCAGCAGTTACCGCTCCGGGAAACTGTTTTTT. Amino acids: CASSYRSGKLFF.

The chain has TRBV11-3 and TRBJ2-2; tentatively, D is TRBD2 (5 bases). The V end was cut by 5 bases, the J end by 4 bases, with 8 bases between. CDR1 is SGHNT and CDR2 is YENEEA in the germline V gene. The CDR3 consists of 13 residues. The CDR3 spells CASSHGVTGELFF. The CDR3 DNA is TGTGCCAGCAGCCACGGGGTCACCGGGGAGCTGTTTTTT.

V and J are TRBV7-3 and TRBJ2-3; D uncertain. Between the trimmed V and J ends, which lost 5 bases and 5 bases, there was a span of 8 bases. Germline lookup yields CDR1 SGHTA and CDR2 FQGTGA. This CDR3 contains 12 residues. As DNA, the CDR3 is TGTGCCAGCAGCCCTATTGGAGATACGCAGTATTTT. It is translated as CASSPIGDTQYF.

The gene calls are TRBV20-1 and TRBJ2-5; the D is unclear. V lost 3 bases and J 5 bases, leaving 10 bases between the germline ends. The CDR3 spans 12 residues. Germline CDR1 DFQATT, CDR2 SNEGSKA (reference sequence). The CDR3 spells CSASPARETQYF. CDR3 bases: TGCAGTGCTAGTCCCGCGAGGGAGACCCAGTACTTC.

This clonotype has only a few counts. V and J are TRBV6-2 or TRBV6-3 and TRBJ1-2; TRBD1 aligns across 8 bases. The germline V gene encodes CDR1 MNHEY and CDR2 SVGEGT. The CDR3 extends over 13 amino acids. Trimming at V came to 8 bases and at J to 0 bases, leaving 2 bases not matched to a gene. The CDR3 sequence is CASDRGPNYGYTF. For the CDR3, the DNA is TGTGCCAGCGACAGGGGTCCTAACTATGGCTACACCTTC.

This clonotype was seen only a few times. Written as DNA, the CDR3 is TGCAGTGCGCTAGGACTAGCGGGGGGCTTCGGCGGAGATACGCAGTATTTT. Encoded protein: CSALGLAGGFGGDTQYF. V gene TRBV20-1 combines with J gene TRBJ2-3; the match to TRBD2 covers 14 bases. This CDR3 is 17 amino acids long. V lost 6 bases to trimming and J lost 5 bases; unmatched junction nucleotides: 13. Germline CDR1 reads DFQATT; CDR2 reads SNEGSKA (reference sequence).

Only a few counts were recorded for this clonotype. The chain uses TRBV12-3 or TRBV12-4 and TRBJ1-5; possible D gene TRBD1, 6 bases. The CDR3 is 15 amino acids. V lost 5 bases and J 4 bases, leaving 15 bases between the germline ends. CDR3 loop: CASSRTGGPNQPQHF. Written as DNA, the CDR3 is TGTGCCAGCAGTCGGACTGGGGGGCCTAATCAGCCCCAGCATTTT.

The chain recombines TRBV4-1 with TRBJ1-1, with 7 bases fitting TRBD1. V shed 1 base, J shed 0 bases, and the junction held 14 bases outside the gene matches. CDR3 size: 19 residues. Germline V gene lookup returns CDR1 MGHRA and CDR2 YSYEKL. CDR3 amino acids: CASSQVRGTLSDMNTEAFF. The DNA of the CDR3 is TGCGCCAGCAGCCAAGTCAGGGGGACCCTCAGCGACATGAACACTGAAGCTTTCTTT.

The chain joins TRBV7-9 to TRBJ1-4, with D perhaps matching TRBD1 (5 bases). The CDR3 spans 14 residues. V shed 5 bases and J shed 4 bases, with 11 bases lying between them. Germline assignment: CDR1 SEHNR and CDR2 FQNEAQ (reference sequence). Here the CDR3 reads CASSRDFINEKLFF. The CDR3 coding sequence is TGTGCCAGCAGCCGGGACTTTATTAATGAAAAACTGTTTTTT. The full variable domain, in which reference TRBV7-9 and TRBJ1-4 provide the parts outside the CDR3, is DTGVSQNPRHKITKRGQNVTFRCDPISEHNRLYWYRQTLGQGPEFLTYFQNEAQLEKSRLLSDRFSAERPKGSFSTLEIQRTEQGDSAMYLCASSRDFINEKLFFGSGTQLSVL.

This clonotype was seen a handful of times. V and J are TRBV20-1 and TRBJ2-1; 7 nucleotides align to TRBD1. CDR3 size: 14 residues. V dropped 5 bases and J dropped 6; count of bases not matched to a gene: 10. Germline CDR1 reads DFQATT; CDR2 reads SNEGSKA (reference sequence). CDR3 loop: CSALSGAGGNEQFF. In DNA, the CDR3 is TGCAGTGCTTTAAGTGGTGCAGGGGGCAATGAGCAGTTCTTC.

The genes are TRBV20-1 and TRBJ1-2; the match to TRBD1 covers 8 bases. Germline CDR1 is DFQATT and CDR2 is SNEGSKA (reference sequence). This CDR3 comprises 15 residues. Trimming removed 0 bases from V and 2 bases from J; junction bases left unmatched: 5. The CDR3 DNA reads as TGCAGTGCTAGAGAGAACAGGGGGGGCAACTATGGCTACACCTTC. Encoded protein: CSARENRGGNYGYTF.

The chain carries TRBV4-1 and TRBJ2-7, with TRBD2 as a possible D gene (6 bases). There are 15 residues in the CDR3. V lost 4 bases, J lost 1 base, and 14 bases lay in between. Looked up from germline, CDR1 is MGHRA and CDR2 is YSYEKL. This chain's CDR3 is CASSLGEATSYEQYF. In DNA, the CDR3 is TGCGCCAGCAGCCTTGGGGAGGCAACATCCTACGAGCAGTACTTC.

This clonotype has only a few counts. The V and J genes are TRBV10-3 and TRBJ2-1; TRBD2 matches 14 bases. The CDR3 spans 17 residues. Germline V gene sequence: CDR1 ENHRY, CDR2 SYGVKD. V shed 6 bases, J shed 0 bases, and the junction held 4 bases outside the gene matches. CDR3 bases: TGTGCCATCAGCGGGACTAGCGGGGGTAGCTCCTACAATGAGCAGTTCTTC. It is translated as CAISGTSGGSSYNEQFF.

The table lists this clonotype with a few counts. The chain couples TRBV27 to TRBJ1-2; 10 bases fit TRBD1. Germline V gives CDR1 MNHEY, CDR2 SMNVEV (reference sequence). Trimming took 5 bases from V and 4 from J; bases not matched to a gene: 7. This CDR3 comprises 15 residues. The CDR3 loop reads CASSTRTGGSYGYTF. CDR3 nucleotide sequence: TGTGCCAGCAGTACCAGGACAGGGGGGAGCTATGGCTACACCTTC.

Many counts were recorded for this clonotype. The chain employs TRBV5-1 and TRBJ2-3, with a tentative D call TRBD1 (6 bases). Germline loops: CDR1 SGHRS, CDR2 YFSETQ. Trimming pared 4 bases from V and 6 bases from J, leaving 15 bases between. This CDR3 is 14 amino acids long. The CDR3 is CASSLGKQGDTQYF. The CDR3 DNA reads TGCGCCAGCAGCCTAGGCAAACAGGGTGATACGCAGTATTTT.